This is a list of T cell receptor beta chains from one sample in a study of blood T cell repertoires in COVID-19. Data came from immunoSEQ multiplex PCR; TCRdb stores just in-frame clones and leaves some out. The sample has approximately 170,000 clones; around 79% are singletons. Sequencing was performed on PBMCs or T cells enriched from blood (not recorded which). All receptors come from a woman in her seventies in a cohort exposed to, infected with or recovered from COVID-19 (not recorded which). CDR3s include the opening cysteine and the closing phenylalanine or tryptophan. The D gene is left open where the match is weak. Clone size is not always given. Where it is, it says once, few, many or a class for expanded clones.

>NA|NA|TRBJ2-7|TRBV4-2
TGTGCCAGCAGCCGCGGTGGCCCTGCGACCTACGAGCAGTACTTC
CASSRGGPATYEQYF
>NA|TRBD1|TRBJ2-3|TRBV6-6
TGTGCCAGCATCTCACAGGGGGGAGATACGCAGTATTTT
CASISQGGDTQYF
>NA|NA|TRBJ1-4|TRBV28
TGTGCCAGCAGTTTAGGCAGAAATGAAAAACTGTTTTTT
CASSLGRNEKLFF
>NA|TRBD1|TRBJ2-7|TRBV19
TGTGCCAGTAGTGTGGCCCCAGGGGGCGCAACCTACGAGCAGTACTTC
CASSVAPGGATYEQYF
>few|NA|TRBJ1-2|TRBV5-1
TGCGCCAGCAGCTCCGGGACACTGAAGGACTATGGCTACACCTTC
CASSSGTLKDYGYTF
>NA|NA|TRBJ1-1|TRBV9
TGTGCCAGCAGCCCACGTCCGACGGGTAACACTGAAGCTTTCTTT
CASSPRPTGNTEAFF
>NA|NA|TRBJ2-7|TRBV3-1/TRBV3-2
TGTGCCAGCAGCCAAGACGGTAGGACAGCCTACGAGCAGTACTTC
CASSQDGRTAYEQYF
>NA|NA|TRBJ2-7|TRBV29-1
TGCAGCGTTGCGCCCGGACAATTTAAGGACGAGCAGTACTTC
CSVAPGQFKDEQYF
>NA|NA|TRBJ1-1|TRBV19
TGTGCCAGTAGTAGAACAGGAGTGAACACTGAAGCTTTCTTT
CASSRTGVNTEAFF
>NA|TRBD2|TRBJ2-5|TRBV7-8
TGTGCCAGTCAGCTTAGGATAAGCGGGAGTACGGAGACCCAGTACTTC
CASQLRISGSTETQYF
>NA|NA|TRBJ2-5|TRBV21-1
TGTGCCAGCACTCCTGGAGGGAGTGAGACCCAGTACTTC
CASTPGGSETQYF
>NA|NA|TRBJ1-2|TRBV6-2/TRBV6-3
TGTGCCAGCAGCCCCAGGGAATCTGGCTACACCTTC
CASSPRESGYTF
>once|TRBD1|TRBJ1-1|TRBV18
TGTGCCAGCTCACGGGACAGGGGGCCAACTGAAGCTTTCTTT
CASSRDRGPTEAFF
>NA|NA|TRBJ1-5|TRBV7-8
TGTGCCAGCAGCTTATCTCTGTCGACAGGTGGGGACATAAGCAATCAGCCCCAGCATTTT
CASSLSLSTGGDISNQPQHF
>NA|TRBD1|TRBJ1-6|TRBV5-6
TGTGCCAGCAGCTTCCGGGACAGGGGGCCTAATTCACCCCTCCACTTT
CASSFRDRGPNSPLHF
>NA|TRBD1|TRBJ2-7|TRBV18
TGTGCCAGCTCACTGGGACAGGGGGTTTACGAGCAGTACTTC
CASSLGQGVYEQYF
>NA|NA|TRBJ1-3|TRBV6-5
TGTGCCAGCAGTTACGGAGTGAGCTCTGGAAACACCATATATTTT
CASSYGVSSGNTIYF
>NA|TRBD2|TRBJ2-1|TRBV7-2
TGTGCCAGCAGCTTAGCGGCGGGAGGGGCCTACAATGAGCAGTTCTTC
CASSLAAGGAYNEQFF
>NA|NA|TRBJ1-3|TRBV9
TGTGCCAGCAGCGCACAGGGCACCGTCTCTGGAAACACCATATATTTT
CASSAQGTVSGNTIYF
>NA|TRBD2|TRBJ2-2|TRBV2
TGTGCCAGCAGTCCCCCGGGACTAGCGGGAGCGGGCGGGGAGCTGTTTTTT
CASSPPGLAGAGGELFF
>NA|NA|TRBJ2-3|TRBV2
TGTGCCAGCAGTGACCCTCCGTCTACAGATACGCAGTATTTT
CASSDPPSTDTQYF
>NA|TRBD1|TRBJ1-2|TRBV5-4
TGTGCCAGCAGCTTGGGGGACAGGGGGTGGGGTAACTATGGCTACACCTTC
CASSLGDRGWGNYGYTF
>NA|TRBD1|TRBJ1-6|TRBV5-1
TGCGCCAGCAGCTTGACAGGGGATTATTCACCCCTCCACTTT
CASSLTGDYSPLHF
>NA|TRBD1|TRBJ1-6|TRBV28
TGTGCCAGCAGCCTTCCGGGATGGACAGGGGGTTATTCACCCCTCCACTTT
CASSLPGWTGGYSPLHF
>NA|NA|TRBJ1-1|TRBV19
TGTGCCAGTACCCCAGGAAGAAACACTGAAGCTTTCTTT
CASTPGRNTEAFF
>NA|NA|TRBJ2-7|TRBV2
TGTGCCAGCAGTGAACAGGGTTTTTACGAGCAGTACTTC
CASSEQGFYEQYF
>few|TRBD2|TRBJ2-1|TRBV9
TGTGCCAGCAGCGTAGCGAGCGGGGGGCCGCAGCAGTTCTTC
CASSVASGGPQQFF
>NA|TRBD1|TRBJ1-2|TRBV5-5
TGTGCCAGCAGCTTGACAGGGGACATTAACTATGGCTACACCTTC
CASSLTGDINYGYTF
>few|TRBD2|TRBJ2-1|TRBV11-2
TGTGCCAGCAGCTTAGGGGGGGGAGGGAATGAGCAGTTCTTC
CASSLGGGGNEQFF
>NA|TRBD2|TRBJ2-7|TRBV23-1
TGCGCCAGCAGTCAATTGGGAGGGAACGAGCAGTACTTC
CASSQLGGNEQYF
>NA|NA|TRBJ2-1|TRBV20-1
TGCAGTGCTCGTGGACTTCGAAATGAGCAGTTCTTC
CSARGLRNEQFF